The 30 T cell receptor beta chains below all came from one sample that was sequenced in a study of a mutant IDH1 vaccine in newly diagnosed glioma. Time point meaning: week 5, during vaccination. In every dose of vaccine, 300 ug of mutant IDH1 20-mer peptide was given alongside topical imiquimod. No antigens are known for them. The table came from immunoSEQ multiplex PCR; TCRdb's copy has only in-frame clones and leaves some out. This sample has some 55,000 clones, with 80% to 90% found just once. The material was PBMCs, obtained from a glioma patient whose treatment included an IDH1 peptide vaccine. The receptors were gathered from a woman between 40 and 55 years old with glioma.

CDR3 coding DNA: TGTGCCAGCAATCCCCAAGGAGGGATCTGGGGGGACTATGGCTACACCTTC. It encodes CASNPQGGIWGDYGYTF. The chain couples TRBV2 to TRBJ1-2; D is perhaps TRBD1 (5 bases). The CDR3 covers 17 residues. Trimming removed 7 bases at V and 3 bases at J, with 24 bases between. CDR1 SNHLY and CDR2 FYNNEI come from the germline V gene.

The V and J genes are TRBV5-1 and TRBJ1-2, with a tentative D call TRBD1 (5 bases). V dropped 2 bases and J dropped 6 bases, with 8 bases sitting between them. The CDR3 has 12 residues. In germline, CDR1 is SGHRS, CDR2 YFSETQ. The CDR3, as DNA: TGCGCCAGCAGCTTCGGGGGGGATGGCTACACCTTC. The encoded protein is CASSFGGDGYTF.

For the CDR3, the DNA is TGTGCCAGCACGGACAGGTCCACAACTAATGAAAAACTGTTTTTT. This sequence encodes CASTDRSTTNEKLFF. The V and J genes are TRBV19 and TRBJ1-4, with TRBD1 matching over 7 bases. CDR1 and CDR2 (germline): LNHDA, SQIVND (reference sequence). CDR3 length equals 15 residues. The V segment lost 9 bases and the J segment 0 bases; nucleotides outside the gene matches: 7.

This clone was seen a single time. V gene TRBV13 combines with J gene TRBJ2-3; D is ambiguous. Trimming took 0 bases from V and 7 from J, leaving 8 bases between them. The CDR3 is made up of 13 amino acids. From germline, CDR1 is PRHDT and CDR2 FYEKMQ (reference sequence). CDR3 residues: CASSLGVGNTQYF. The CDR3 bases are TGTGCCAGCAGCTTAGGGGTGGGGAATACGCAGTATTTT. Together with reference TRBV13 and TRBJ2-3, the CDR3 gives the full variable domain: AAGVIQSPRHLIKEKRETATLKCYPIPRHDTVYWYQQGPGQDPQFLISFYEKMQSDKGSIPDRFSAQQFSDYHSELNMSSLELGDSALYFCASSLGVGNTQYFGPGTRLTVL.

This chain connects TRBV6-4 to TRBJ1-2; D is undetermined. Germline CDR1 reads MRHNA; CDR2 reads SNTAGT. The CDR3 runs to 14 residues. With 1 base removed from V and 1 base from J, the gap between germline ends came to 7 bases. This CDR3 is CASSDLAVNYGYTF. CDR3 sequence (DNA): TGTGCCAGCAGTGACTTGGCCGTTAACTATGGCTACACCTTC.

J is TRBJ2-3 and V is TRBV5-1; TRBD2 agrees at 9 bases. From germline, CDR1 is SGHRS and CDR2 YFSETQ. The CDR3 consists of 16 residues. The V and J ends lost 3 bases and 6 bases, in that order; junction bases with no gene match: 11. Here the CDR3 DNA reads TGCGCCAGCAGCTCGGAAGGGCGGGGGGGGTCGGATACGCAGTATTTT. Translated, it gives CASSSEGRGGSDTQYF. Using reference TRBV5-1 and TRBJ2-3 for the parts outside the CDR3, the full variable domain is KAGVTQTPRYLIKTRGQQVTLSCSPISGHRSVSWYQQTPGQGLQFLFEYFSETQRNKGNFPGRFSGRQFSNSRSEMNVSTLELGDSALYLCASSSEGRGGSDTQYFGPGTRLTVL.

This clone showed up just once. This rearrangement joins TRBV18 to TRBJ2-5, with TRBD1 identical over 8 bases. J was trimmed by 1 base and V by 3 bases; bases with no gene match: 7. CDR3 length: 16 amino acids. Germline values: CDR1 KGHSH, CDR2 LQKENI. The CDR3 DNA follows: TGTGCCAGCTCACCGCAGGGGGCGCAGGTCCAAGAGACCCAGTACTTC. Residues: CASSPQGAQVQETQYF.

The genes are TRBV28 and TRBJ2-2, with 11 bases aligning to TRBD2. The CDR3 extends over 13 amino acids. Germline CDR1 is MDHEN and CDR2 is SYDVKM. The trim removed 9 bases at V and 6 bases at J, leaving 3 bases unmatched. CDR3 DNA sequence: TGTGCCAGTACTAGCGGGAGCCCCGGGGAGCTGTTTTTT. Protein: CASTSGSPGELFF.

This chain links TRBV18 with TRBJ1-1, with 7 positions matching TRBD1. CDR3 length equals 14 residues. In germline, CDR1 is KGHSH, CDR2 LQKENI. Trimming cost V 5 bases and J 4 bases; bases outside gene matches: 7. This CDR3 is CASSNDRDGTEAFF. The CDR3 DNA sequence: TGTGCCAGCTCAAATGACAGGGATGGCACTGAAGCTTTCTTT.

This sequence joins TRBV5-4 and TRBJ2-1; D might be TRBD2 (5 bases). The V end was cut by 5 bases, the J end by 0 bases, with 12 bases between. Germline CDR1 is SGHNT and CDR2 is YYREEE (reference sequence). The CDR3 covers 15 residues. Here the CDR3 reads CASREGLPSYNEQFF. CDR3 nucleotides: TGTGCCAGCAGAGAAGGACTGCCCTCCTACAATGAGCAGTTCTTC. Variable domain in full (rest from reference TRBV5-4 and TRBJ2-1): ETGVTQSPTHLIKTRGQQVTLRCSSQSGHNTVSWYQQALGQGPQFIFQYYREEENGRGNFPPRFSGLQFPNYSSELNVNALELDDSALYLCASREGLPSYNEQFFGPGTRLTVL.

The chain combines TRBV7-9 with TRBJ1-6; D is undetermined. Trimming took 0 bases from V and 8 from J, leaving 11 bases between them. Germline V gene lookup returns CDR1 SEHNR and CDR2 FQNEAQ (reference sequence). This CDR3 comprises 15 residues. The CDR3 here is CASSLALVRDSPLHF. The CDR3 coding sequence is TGTGCCAGCAGCTTAGCCCTGGTTCGGGATTCACCCCTCCACTTT. Looking up the rest from reference TRBV7-9 and TRBJ1-6 gives the full variable domain: DTGVSQNPRHKITKRGQNVTFRCDPISEHNRLYWYRQTLGQGPEFLTYFQNEAQLEKSRLLSDRFSAERPKGSFSTLEIQRTEQGDSAMYLCASSLALVRDSPLHFGNGTRLTVT.

J is TRBJ1-3 and V is TRBV14; tentatively, D is TRBD1 (5 bases). CDR1 and CDR2 (germline): SGHDN, FVKESK. Trimming pared 3 bases from V and 2 bases from J, leaving 5 bases between. This CDR3 region has 13 residues. In DNA form, the CDR3 reads TGTGCCAGCAGCCAGGGGGCTGGAAACACCATATATTTT. Amino acid sequence: CASSQGAGNTIYF.

The sample holds a few counts of this clone. The chain is built from TRBV19 and TRBJ1-1; D ambiguous. This CDR3 is built from 12 residues. From germline, CDR1 is LNHDA and CDR2 SQIVND (reference sequence). The V end was cut by 7 bases, the J end by 3 bases, with 9 bases between. CDR3 DNA sequence: TGTGCCAGTAAAGACCGCCACACTGAAGCTTTCTTT. Translated: CASKDRHTEAFF.

The CDR3: CASSFRTSGGLGETQYF. The CDR3 nucleotides are TGTGCCAGCAGCTTCCGGACTAGCGGGGGGCTAGGAGAGACCCAGTACTTC. V usage is TRBV7-2 and J usage is TRBJ2-5; 14 bases agree with TRBD2. After removal of 3 bases from V and 4 bases from J, the junction contained 7 bases not matched to a gene. This CDR3 has 17 residues. Germline V gene data show CDR1 as SGHTA and CDR2 as FQGNSA.

The chain combines TRBV2 with TRBJ1-2, with a weak D call TRBD1 (6 bases). The CDR3 spans 13 residues. V was clipped by 7 bases and J by 6 bases, with 15 bases between them. Germline-derived CDR1 and CDR2 are SNHLY and FYNNEI. The CDR3 sequence is CASKGDLGDGYTF. CDR3 nucleotides: TGTGCCAGCAAGGGGGACCTCGGGGATGGCTACACCTTC.

V is TRBV7-8 and J is TRBJ2-2; TRBD1 might be the D (5 bases). Germline CDR1 is SGHVS and CDR2 is FQNEAQ. The CDR3 is 15 amino acids. V dropped 1 base and J dropped 3 bases, with 9 bases sitting between them. Written as DNA, the CDR3 is TGTGCCAGCAGCTTAGGCAGGGTCTACACCGGGGAGCTGTTTTTT. Its translation: CASSLGRVYTGELFF. The variable domain in full, with the rest retrieved from reference TRBV7-8 and TRBJ2-2, is GAGVSQSPRYKVAKRGQDVALRCDPISGHVSLFWYQQALGQGPEFLTYFQNEAQLDKSGLPSDRFFAERPEGSVSTLKIQRTQQEDSAVYLCASSLGRVYTGELFFGEGSRLTVL.

The rearrangement uses TRBV19 and TRBJ2-6; no firm D call. Trimming shortened V by 5 bases and J by 1 base, and 6 bases separated the two germline ends. The CDR3 consists of 14 residues. CDR1 is LNHDA and CDR2 is SQIVND in the germline V gene (reference sequence). The CDR3 sequence: CASSAMSGANVLTF. In DNA, the CDR3 is TGTGCCAGTAGTGCAATGTCTGGGGCCAACGTCCTGACTTTC. Filled out from reference TRBV19 and TRBJ2-6, the complete variable domain reads DGGITQSPKYLFRKEGQNVTLSCEQNLNHDAMYWYRQDPGQGLRLIYYSQIVNDFQKGDIAEGYSVSREKKESFPLTVTSAQKNPTAFYLCASSAMSGANVLTFGAGSRLTVL.

This clone was counted between two and nine times. The chain recombines TRBV6-1 with TRBJ1-5; D not certain. The V gene lost 0 bases and the J gene lost 2 bases, with 11 bases spanning the gap. In germline, CDR1 is MNHNS, CDR2 SASEGT. This CDR3 has 16 residues. The CDR3 sequence is CASSEAPGEGNQPQHF. CDR3 nucleotides: TGTGCCAGCAGTGAAGCGCCCGGGGAAGGCAATCAGCCCCAGCATTTT.

The rearrangement uses TRBV6-6 and TRBJ2-7; TRBD2 matches at 10 bases. The CDR3 extends over 16 amino acids. V shed 0 bases, J shed 2 bases, and the junction held 4 bases outside the gene matches. Germline CDR1 is MNHNY and CDR2 is SVGAGI (reference sequence). The DNA for the CDR3 is TGTGCCAGCAGTTACTCCCGGACTAGCGGAACCTACGAGCAGTACTTC. Translation: CASSYSRTSGTYEQYF.

The V gene is TRBV27, the J gene TRBJ1-1; 11 positions match TRBD1. This CDR3 has 14 residues. Germline V gene data show CDR1 as MNHEY and CDR2 as SMNVEV (reference sequence). Unmatched junction bases numbered 0, after V lost 2 bases and J lost 4 bases. In DNA form, the CDR3 reads TGTGCCAGCAGTTTAGGGACAGGGGGCACTGAAGCTTTCTTT. Protein sequence: CASSLGTGGTEAFF.

This clone was detected a few times. The V and J genes are TRBV7-2 and TRBJ2-3, with 10 bases identical to TRBD1. The CDR3 has 14 residues. Per germline, CDR1 SGHTA and CDR2 FQGNSA. Trimming removed 6 bases from V and 3 bases from J; junction bases left unmatched: 3. DNA for the CDR3: TGTGCCAGCAGTCGGGACAGGGGTACAGATACGCAGTATTTT. It is translated as CASSRDRGTDTQYF.

The chain couples TRBV5-1 to TRBJ2-7, with D possibly TRBD1 on 5 matching bases. Germline CDR1 reads SGHRS; CDR2 reads YFSETQ. V was shortened by 0 bases and J by 2 bases, with 9 bases between the two germline ends. The CDR3 totals 14 residues. The CDR3 here is CASSLGSGTYEQYF. The CDR3 DNA reads as TGCGCCAGCAGCTTGGGGTCAGGGACCTACGAGCAGTACTTC.

This rearrangement joins TRBV5-6 to TRBJ2-2, with D tentatively TRBD1 (6 bases). The CDR3 totals 14 residues. The germline gives CDR1 SGHDT, CDR2 YYEEEE. Trimming pared 3 bases from V and 2 bases from J, leaving 8 bases between. Here the CDR3 DNA reads TGTGCCAGCAGCTGGGACATCAACACCGGGGAGCTGTTTTTT. Its translation is CASSWDINTGELFF.

The rearrangement joins TRBV11-3 to TRBJ2-1, with 7 bases fitting TRBD1. The germline V gene encodes CDR1 SGHNT and CDR2 YENEEA. The CDR3 is made up of 14 amino acids. Trimming at V came to 9 bases and at J to 4 bases, leaving 9 bases not matched to a gene. The CDR3 here is CASSRGTAYNEQFF. In DNA, the CDR3 is TGTGCCAGTTCGAGGGGGACAGCTTACAATGAGCAGTTCTTC.

This chain links TRBV2 with TRBJ1-2; D perhaps matches TRBD1 (5 bases). Germline lookup yields CDR1 SNHLY and CDR2 FYNNEI. With 8 bases removed from V and 2 bases from J, the gap between germline ends came to 12 bases. The CDR3 spans 13 residues. Written as DNA, the CDR3 is TGTGCCAGCGGTATAAGACAGAACTATGGCTACACCTTC. It translates to CASGIRQNYGYTF.

The chain has TRBV5-1 and TRBJ1-2; a weak D match, TRBD1 (6 bases). The CDR3 runs 14 residues. CDR1 SGHRS and CDR2 YFSETQ come from the germline V gene. Trimming pared 0 bases from V and 8 bases from J, leaving 14 bases between. In DNA form, the CDR3 reads TGCGCCAGCAGCTTGGCCGCCCCTGGGGGCGGCTACACCTTC. Translating gives CASSLAAPGGGYTF.

The gene calls are TRBV2 and TRBJ2-3, with 9 positions matching TRBD1. Germline V gene sequence: CDR1 SNHLY, CDR2 FYNNEI. J gave up 3 bases and V 7 bases, and 8 bases lay outside the gene matches. The CDR3 consists of 15 residues. CDR3 amino acids: CASKSQGARTDTQYF. The CDR3 region has the DNA TGTGCCAGCAAGTCACAGGGGGCGCGGACAGATACGCAGTATTTT.

The rearrangement uses TRBV5-6 and TRBJ1-5; 7 bases are shared with TRBD1. This CDR3 spans 14 amino acids. V was clipped by 2 bases and J by 6 bases; unmatched bases: 5. Germline values: CDR1 SGHDT, CDR2 YYEEEE. The CDR3 DNA reads as TGTGCCAGCAGCTTTAGGGCAGGGGGTCAGCCCCAGCATTTT. This encodes CASSFRAGGQPQHF.

This chain links TRBV5-1 with TRBJ2-7, with 9 bases lining up with TRBD1. CDR1 is SGHRS, CDR2 YFSETQ, per germline. The CDR3 consists of 14 residues. J gave up 5 bases and V 1 base, and 4 bases lay outside the gene matches. In DNA form, the CDR3 reads TGCGCCAGCAGCTTGACAGGGGGCATCCACGAGCAGTACTTC. This translates into CASSLTGGIHEQYF.

This chain links TRBV6-5 with TRBJ2-7; the D call may be TRBD1 or TRBD2 (5 bases each). CDR1 is MNHEY, CDR2 SVGAGI, per germline. This CDR3 region has 15 residues. Trimming took off 2 bases at V and 1 base at J, with 12 bases between the two ends. CDR3 sequence reads: CASSYGSWGSYEQYF. The CDR3 DNA is TGTGCCAGCAGTTACGGTTCTTGGGGGTCCTACGAGCAGTACTTC.